These T cell receptor beta chains were read from a single sample in a study of blood T cell repertoires in COVID-19. Repertoires were generated with immunoSEQ multiplex PCR, while TCRdb's copy carries only in-frame clones and drops some. The sample yields some 490,000 clones, about 85% seen once. The sequencing input was PBMCs or T cells enriched from blood (not recorded which). The receptor set was obtained from a woman between 55 and 75 years old who had recovered from COVID-19. The CDR3 runs from the conserved cysteine through the conserved F or W. The order of the fields is clone size, J gene, D gene, V gene, CDR3 length, CDR3 protein, CDR3 DNA. A D gene is named only where the DNA matches it firmly. The size field is filled for only some rows; it gives once, few, many or a size class.

clone_size: -
j_call: TRBJ2-2
d_call: -
v_call: TRBV5-1
cdr3_length: 15
cdr3_aa: CASSLDQGRTGELFF
cdr3_nt: TGCGCCAGCAGCTTGGACCAGGGTAGGACCGGGGAGCTGTTTTTT

clone_size: -
j_call: TRBJ2-5
d_call: -
v_call: TRBV9
cdr3_length: 11
cdr3_aa: CASSSGETQYF
cdr3_nt: TGTGCCAGCAGCTCAGGGGAGACCCAGTACTTC

clone_size: -
j_call: TRBJ2-1
d_call: TRBD2
v_call: TRBV2
cdr3_length: 15
cdr3_aa: CASRESGGHYNEQFF
cdr3_nt: TGTGCCAGCAGGGAAAGCGGGGGACACTACAATGAGCAGTTCTTC

clone_size: -
j_call: TRBJ2-7
d_call: -
v_call: TRBV27
cdr3_length: 16
cdr3_aa: CASSPLGDIPSYEQYF
cdr3_nt: TGTGCCAGCAGCCCCCTAGGGGACATACCTTCCTACGAGCAGTACTTC

clone_size: -
j_call: TRBJ2-2
d_call: -
v_call: TRBV3-1/TRBV3-2
cdr3_length: 14
cdr3_aa: CASGLFTNTGELFF
cdr3_nt: TGTGCCAGCGGACTATTTACGAACACCGGGGAGCTGTTTTTT

clone_size: -
j_call: TRBJ1-1
d_call: -
v_call: TRBV5-1
cdr3_length: 14
cdr3_aa: CASSAQGLHTEAFF
cdr3_nt: TGCGCCAGCAGCGCGCAGGGGCTGCACACTGAAGCTTTCTTT

clone_size: -
j_call: TRBJ1-1
d_call: -
v_call: TRBV5-1
cdr3_length: 16
cdr3_aa: CASSLGGRLMNTEAFF
cdr3_nt: TGCGCCAGCAGCTTGGGAGGCAGACTAATGAACACTGAAGCTTTCTTT

clone_size: -
j_call: TRBJ2-7
d_call: -
v_call: TRBV5-1
cdr3_length: 15
cdr3_aa: CASSRGGGGTREQYF
cdr3_nt: TGCGCCAGCAGCAGGGGAGGCGGGGGCACGAGGGAGCAGTACTTC

clone_size: once
j_call: TRBJ1-2
d_call: TRBD1
v_call: TRBV2
cdr3_length: 14
cdr3_aa: CASSSTGGGYGYTF
cdr3_nt: TGTGCCAGCAGTTCTACAGGGGGCGGCTATGGCTACACCTTC

clone_size: -
j_call: TRBJ1-4
d_call: -
v_call: TRBV7-9
cdr3_length: 14
cdr3_aa: CASSLAGLGEKLFF
cdr3_nt: TGTGCCAGCAGCTTAGCGGGACTGGGGGAAAAACTGTTTTTT

clone_size: -
j_call: TRBJ2-2
d_call: -
v_call: TRBV6-1
cdr3_length: 16
cdr3_aa: CASSERGRADTGELFF
cdr3_nt: TGTGCCAGCAGTGAAAGGGGGAGGGCCGACACCGGGGAGCTGTTTTTT

clone_size: -
j_call: TRBJ2-4
d_call: -
v_call: TRBV9
cdr3_length: 14
cdr3_aa: CASSGGVAKNIQYF
cdr3_nt: TGTGCCAGCAGCGGGGGAGTAGCCAAAAACATTCAGTACTTC